This entry lists 23 T cell receptor beta chains sequenced from one sample in a study of blood T cell repertoires in COVID-19 (dated by TCRdb to the early 2020s). The library relied on the immunoSEQ multiplex PCR assay. Drawn from immuneACCESS, this table holds only the in-frame rearrangements with V and J called that TCRdb kept. Clones are partly lost; checked studies trace under half to an unresolved V gene and leave the rest unexplained. The sample data list under 200,000 clones, and about 90% of these were observed just once. The top ten clonotypes cover more than 6.5% of the sample. Sequenced material: PBMCs or T cells enriched from blood (not recorded which). These receptors came from a woman aged 45 to 65 who had recovered from COVID-19.

This clone has a handful of counts. The chain links TRBV18 to TRBJ2-2, with 8 bases fitting TRBD1. Trimming cost V 3 bases and J 4 bases; bases outside gene matches: 4. This CDR3 region has 15 residues. Germline lookup yields CDR1 KGHSH and CDR2 LQKENI. The CDR3 sequence: CASSPTGAGTGELFF. The CDR3 bases are TGTGCCAGCTCACCGACAGGGGCCGGCACCGGGGAGCTGTTTTTT.

The chain couples TRBV12-5 to TRBJ2-7; 8 bases match TRBD2. Germline CDR1 and CDR2: LGHNT and FRNRAP. The CDR3 runs 14 residues. Trimming at V came to 2 bases and at J to 2 bases, leaving 2 bases not matched to a gene. CDR3 loop: CASGLTSGPYEQYF. CDR3 DNA sequence: TGTGCTAGTGGTTTGACTAGCGGTCCCTACGAGCAGTACTTC.

The genes are TRBV20-1 and TRBJ2-7; no clear D gene. Per germline, CDR1 DFQATT and CDR2 SNEGSKA (reference sequence). The CDR3 consists of 11 residues. The germline V and J ends were trimmed by 6 bases and 3 bases, with 9 bases remaining between them. The CDR3 region is CSAAIIYEQYF. The CDR3 DNA reads TGCAGTGCCGCTATTATCTACGAGCAGTACTTC.

The chain combines TRBV4-1 with TRBJ2-1; D not resolved. The germline CDR1 and CDR2 sequences are MGHRA and YSYEKL. The V end lost 0 bases, the J end lost 4 bases, and 7 bases lay between the germline ends. This CDR3 is built from 14 residues. CDR3 sequence (DNA): TGCGCCAGCAGCCAAGACCCATCATACAATGAGCAGTTCTTC. It translates to CASSQDPSYNEQFF.

This clone has just one count. The rearrangement uses TRBV6-6 and TRBJ2-1, with a possible D match to TRBD1 (6 bases). The CDR3 runs 13 residues. Germline loops: CDR1 MNHNY, CDR2 SVGAGI (reference sequence). V was trimmed by 4 bases and J by 4 bases, leaving 8 bases between them. The CDR3 DNA follows: TGTGCCAGCAGTTTGGACAGTTACAATGAGCAGTTCTTC. Its protein product is CASSLDSYNEQFF.

The gene calls are TRBV18 and TRBJ2-1, with D maybe TRBD2 (5 bases). Germline values: CDR1 KGHSH, CDR2 LQKENI. V lost 3 bases and J 1 base, leaving 10 bases between the germline ends. This CDR3 has 15 amino acids. The CDR3 DNA is TGTGCCAGCTCACCGAGCGGCATATCCTACAATGAGCAGTTCTTC. As protein: CASSPSGISYNEQFF. The variable domain in full, completed from reference TRBV18 and TRBJ2-1, reads NAGVMQNPRHLVRRRGQEARLRCSPMKGHSHVYWYRQLPEEGLKFMVYLQKENIIDESGMPKERFSAEFPKEGPSILRIQQVVRGDSAAYFCASSPSGISYNEQFFGPGTRLTVL.

The J gene is TRBJ2-7, the V gene TRBV7-2; D is possibly TRBD1 (6 bases). The length of the CDR3 is 15 residues. V lost 3 bases, J lost 5 bases, and 17 bases lay in between. Germline values: CDR1 SGHTA, CDR2 FQGNSA. The chain's CDR3 is CASSLGDINPHEQYF. CDR3 nucleotide sequence: TGTGCCAGCAGCTTGGGGGACATAAACCCCCACGAGCAGTACTTC. The whole variable domain, filled in from reference TRBV7-2 and TRBJ2-7, reads GAGVSQSPSNKVTEKGKDVELRCDPISGHTALYWYRQSLGQGLEFLIYFQGNSAPDKSGLPSDRFSAERTGGSVSTLTIQRTQQEDSAVYLCASSLGDINPHEQYFGPGTRLTVT.

The chain employs TRBV3-1 (or the pseudogene TRBV3-2) and TRBJ2-2; tentative D call: TRBD1 (6 bases). Germline V gene lookup returns CDR1 LGHDT and CDR2 YNNKEL (reference sequence). The CDR3 spans 13 residues. V lost 5 bases to trimming and J lost 6 bases, with 10 bases between them. DNA of the CDR3: TGTGCCAGCAGCTCAGGGGCCGCCGGGGAGCTGTTTTTT. Its protein is CASSSGAAGELFF.

This chain uses TRBV5-4 with TRBJ1-2; 9 nucleotides align to TRBD1. Germline lookup yields CDR1 SGHNT and CDR2 YYREEE (reference sequence). V lost 2 bases, J lost 6 bases, and 5 bases stayed unmatched. This CDR3 region has 14 residues. CDR3 residues: CASSFGQGIDGYTF. The DNA of the CDR3 is TGTGCCAGCAGCTTCGGACAGGGGATCGATGGCTACACCTTC.

The rearrangement uses TRBV3-1 (or the pseudogene TRBV3-2) and TRBJ2-5; D unclear. This CDR3 region has 12 residues. The V end lost 4 bases, the J end lost 4 bases, and 7 bases lay between the germline ends. CDR1 and CDR2 (germline): LGHDT, YNNKEL (reference sequence). The CDR3 DNA reads TGTGCCAGCAGCCGCAACACAGAGACCCAGTACTTC. It is translated as CASSRNTETQYF.

The V and J genes are TRBV5-1 and TRBJ2-2, with a possible D match to TRBD2 (5 bases). Germline V CDR1 and CDR2: SGHRS, YFSETQ. The V gene lost 3 bases and the J gene lost 0 bases, with 15 bases spanning the gap. The CDR3 contains 17 residues. CDR3: CASSSGKWVSNTGELFF. In nucleotides, the CDR3 is TGCGCCAGCAGCTCCGGGAAGTGGGTGTCGAACACCGGGGAGCTGTTTTTT.

This chain joins TRBV24-1 and TRBJ1-2; no reliable D call. Germline CDR1 KGHDR, CDR2 SFDVKD. The germline V and J ends were trimmed by 5 bases and 3 bases, with 6 bases remaining between them. This CDR3 is built from 12 residues. The CDR3 bases are TGTGCCACCAGTGCCGGAGACTATGGCTACACCTTC. Amino acid sequence: CATSAGDYGYTF.

Details on this clone: A junction boundary mismatches the germline segment, possibly from a read error. The chain is built from TRBV7-8 and TRBJ2-4, with 8 positions matching TRBD1. CDR1 and CDR2 (germline): SGHVS, FQNEAQ. The CDR3 has 14 amino acids. DNA of the CDR3: TGTGCCAGCAGCTTAGCCATTGCTGGACAGGGCGTAAACTTC. Encoded protein: CASSLAIAGQGVNF.

The chain combines TRBV29-1 with TRBJ1-2; perhaps TRBD1 as D (5 bases). Trimming stripped 4 bases from V and 1 base from J, with 10 bases between. Germline CDR1 is SQVTM and CDR2 is ANQGSEA. The CDR3 extends over 13 amino acids. The CDR3 DNA follows: TGCAGCGTTGCCAGGGTGGATAACTATGGCTACACCTTC. It is translated as CSVARVDNYGYTF.

The rearrangement joins TRBV15 to TRBJ1-4; 10 bases line up with TRBD1. CDR1 is LNHNV and CDR2 is YYDKDF in the germline V gene (reference sequence). V was pared by 0 bases and J by 4 bases, with 5 bases of the junction left unmatched. The CDR3 consists of 17 residues. The chain's CDR3 is CATSRDRTGGGNEKLFF. The CDR3 nucleotides read TGTGCCACCAGCAGAGATCGGACAGGGGGAGGTAATGAAAAACTGTTTTTT.

The V call is TRBV12-3 or TRBV12-4, the J call TRBJ2-7, with D perhaps matching TRBD1 (6 bases). The CDR3 has 13 residues. Trimming cost V 8 bases and J 0 bases, with 11 bases left between them. The chain's CDR3 is CASLRDTSYEQYF. The CDR3 DNA reads TGTGCCAGCCTAAGGGACACCTCCTACGAGCAGTACTTC.

The chain joins TRBV11-2 to TRBJ2-5; TRBD1 matches at 7 bases. The CDR3 extends over 14 amino acids. The V segment lost 5 bases and the J segment 5 bases; nucleotides outside the gene matches: 8. Germline values: CDR1 SGHAT, CDR2 FQNNGV. The CDR3 region has the DNA TGTGCCAGCAGCCCAACGACAGGGCCGGAGACCCAGTACTTC. Protein product: CASSPTTGPETQYF.

The DNA for the CDR3 is TGTGCCAGCCACCTACAGGCCTACAATGAGCAGTTCTTC. This codes for CASHLQAYNEQFF. J is TRBJ2-1 and V is TRBV7-2, with a possible D match to TRBD1 (5 bases). From germline, CDR1 is SGHTA and CDR2 FQGNSA. The V end was cut by 8 bases, the J end by 2 bases, with 10 bases between. The CDR3 consists of 13 residues.

The chain uses TRBV3-1 (or the pseudogene TRBV3-2) and TRBJ2-3, with TRBD1 as a possible D gene (6 bases). Deletions cut 0 bases from V and 6 bases from J, with 10 bases between. The CDR3 is 14 residues long. The V gene's germline CDR1 is LGHDT and CDR2 YNNKEL (reference sequence). This CDR3 is CASSQDPGEDTQYF. The CDR3 nucleotides are TGTGCCAGCAGCCAAGACCCAGGGGAGGATACGCAGTATTTT.

The J gene is TRBJ1-2, the V gene TRBV7-6, with 7 bases identical to TRBD1. The CDR3 runs 13 residues. Losses at the gene ends were 5 bases for V and 7 bases for J; bases not matched to a gene: 7. Looked up from germline, CDR1 is SGHVS and CDR2 is FNYEAQ. The CDR3 reads CASSPRQGLGYTF. The CDR3 DNA reads TGTGCCAGCAGCCCCCGACAGGGCCTTGGCTACACCTTC.

The chain has TRBV27 and TRBJ2-3; D unresolved. V lost 3 bases and J 0 bases, leaving 7 bases between the germline ends. The CDR3 has 14 amino acids. Germline V gene data show CDR1 as MNHEY and CDR2 as SMNVEV (reference sequence). In DNA, the CDR3 is TGTGCCAGCAGTTTCCGGGTGAGCACAGATACGCAGTATTTT. It yields the protein CASSFRVSTDTQYF.

The chain uses TRBV28 and TRBJ2-7; tentatively, D is TRBD2 (5 bases). CDR3 length: 14 amino acids. V dropped 4 bases and J dropped 4 bases, with 14 bases sitting between them. Germline-derived CDR1 and CDR2 are MDHEN and SYDVKM. The CDR3 region is CASSSRGIWYEQYF. The CDR3 DNA sequence: TGTGCCAGCAGTTCTCGAGGGATATGGTACGAGCAGTACTTC.

The chain uses TRBV18 and TRBJ1-6; 8 nucleotides align to TRBD1. J lost 7 bases, V lost 2 bases, and 10 bases had no gene match. Germline CDR1 is KGHSH and CDR2 is LQKENI. The CDR3 has 17 residues. The CDR3 reads CASSPLNRGTGNSPLHF. CDR3 nucleotides: TGTGCCAGCTCACCATTAAACAGGGGGACTGGGAATTCACCCCTCCACTTT.